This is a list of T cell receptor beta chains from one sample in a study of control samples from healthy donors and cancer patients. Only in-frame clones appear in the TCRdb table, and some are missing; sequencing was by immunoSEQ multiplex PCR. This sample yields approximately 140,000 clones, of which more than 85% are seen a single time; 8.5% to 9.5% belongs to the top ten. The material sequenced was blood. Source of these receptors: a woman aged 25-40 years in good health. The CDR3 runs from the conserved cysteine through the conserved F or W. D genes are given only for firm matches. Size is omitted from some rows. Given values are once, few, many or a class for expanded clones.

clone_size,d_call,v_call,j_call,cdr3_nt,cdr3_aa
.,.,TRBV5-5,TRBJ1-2,TGTGCCAGCAGCTTAAGGACAAACCCGACGGGCCTCAACTATGGCTACACCTTC,CASSLRTNPTGLNYGYTF
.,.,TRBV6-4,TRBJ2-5,TGTGCCAGCTTTGGTCGGCGAGGTCAGCAAGAGACCCAGTACTTC,CASFGRRGQQETQYF
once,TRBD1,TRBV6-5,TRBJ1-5,TGTGCCAGCTATAGACAGGGAGGTAATCAGCCCCAGCATTTT,CASYRQGGNQPQHF
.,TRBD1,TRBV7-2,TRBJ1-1,TGTGCCAGCAGCCCCCCGACAGGGGAGGGCACTGAAGCTTTCTTT,CASSPPTGEGTEAFF
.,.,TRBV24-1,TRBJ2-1,TGTGCCACCAGTGATTTAGCAGCGGACTCCTACAATGAGCAGTTCTTC,CATSDLAADSYNEQFF
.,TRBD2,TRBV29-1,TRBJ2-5,TGCAGCGTAGTCGCCGCCGAGGGAGGGGAGACCCAGTACTTC,CSVVAAEGGETQYF
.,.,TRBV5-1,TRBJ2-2,TGCGCCAGCAGCTTGGACCGGAAGGGAAGTCTCGGCACCGGGGAGCTGTTTTTT,CASSLDRKGSLGTGELFF
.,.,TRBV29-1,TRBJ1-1,TGCAGCGTTGATTCGGGGGCTGGCACTGAAGCTTTCTTT,CSVDSGAGTEAFF
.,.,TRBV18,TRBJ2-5,TGTGCCAGCTCACCTCTCCAAGAGACCCAGTACTTC,CASSPLQETQYF
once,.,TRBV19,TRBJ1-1,TGTGCCAGTAGTATGTACAGGGACACTGAAGCTTTCTTT,CASSMYRDTEAFF
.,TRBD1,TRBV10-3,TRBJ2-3,TGTGCCATCAGAGGAACCTCGGGGACAGGGGGCATGAGCGGGAGTTCAGATACGCAGTATTTT,CAIRGTSGTGGMSGSSDTQYF
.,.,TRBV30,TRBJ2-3,TGTGCCTGGAGTGTACAAACTAGCACAGATACGCAGTATTTT,CAWSVQTSTDTQYF
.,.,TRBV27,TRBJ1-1,TGTGCCAGCAGTTTTGGAAAGAACACTGAAGCTTTCTTT,CASSFGKNTEAFF
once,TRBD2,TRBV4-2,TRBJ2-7,TGTGCCAGCAGCCAAGCGGGGGGGCTCTACGAGCAGTACTTC,CASSQAGGLYEQYF
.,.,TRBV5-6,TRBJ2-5,TGTGCCAGCAGCTTGAAAGAGACCCAGTACTTC,CASSLKETQYF
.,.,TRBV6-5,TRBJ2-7,TGTGCCAGCAGGGAGGCAGGGAACTACGAGCAGTACTTC,CASREAGNYEQYF
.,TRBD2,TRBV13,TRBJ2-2,TGTGCCAGCACCCAGCGGGGCGACACCGGGGAGCTGTTTTTT,CASTQRGDTGELFF
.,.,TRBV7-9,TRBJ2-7,TGTGCCAGCAGCTTAGAGGAGAGGGATCAGTACGAGCAGTACTTC,CASSLEERDQYEQYF
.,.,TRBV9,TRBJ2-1,TGTGCCAGCGCGAGGGGTCTGCCCCCCAAACAGGAGCAGTTCTTC,CASARGLPPKQEQFF
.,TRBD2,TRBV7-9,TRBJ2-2,TGTGCCAGCACCCCTCGGGCGGGGGGGGCCGGGGAGCTGTTTTTT,CASTPRAGGAGELFF
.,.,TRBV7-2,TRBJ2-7,TGTGCCAGCAGCTTAAGCGGAGCTAGCTCCTACGAGCAGTACTTC,CASSLSGASSYEQYF
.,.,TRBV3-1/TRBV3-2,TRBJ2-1,TGTGCCAGCAGCCCAAGGAGGGTAGGCTACAATGAGCAGTTCTTC,CASSPRRVGYNEQFF
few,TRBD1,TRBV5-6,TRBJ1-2,TGTGCCAGCAGCCAAACAGGGGGCTATGGCTACACCTTC,CASSQTGGYGYTF
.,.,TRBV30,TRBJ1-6,TGTGCCTGGGGGGACACTAATTCACCCCTCCACTTT,CAWGDTNSPLHF
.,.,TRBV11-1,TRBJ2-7,TGTGCCAGCAGCTTGGACGGCTACGAGCAGTACTTC,CASSLDGYEQYF
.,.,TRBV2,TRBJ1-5,TGTGCCAGCAGTGAGTGGGCAGGGAGGAGCAATCAGCCCCAGCATTTT,CASSEWAGRSNQPQHF
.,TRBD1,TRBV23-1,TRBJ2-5,TGCGCCAGCAGTCCCCCTCCCCCCGCAGGGGGTGAGGGGGAGACCCAGTACTTC,CASSPPPPAGGEGETQYF
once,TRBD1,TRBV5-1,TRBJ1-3,TGCGCCAGCAGCCCGGGACAGGGTGCTGGAAACACCATATATTTT,CASSPGQGAGNTIYF
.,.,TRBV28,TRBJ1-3,TGTGCCAGCAGTGATTACGGGGTACCTGGAAACACCATATATTTT,CASSDYGVPGNTIYF
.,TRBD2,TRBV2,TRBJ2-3,TGTGCCAGCAGTCCAGGGACTAGCGGGGGCGGGGATACGCAGTATTTT,CASSPGTSGGGDTQYF
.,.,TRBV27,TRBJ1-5,TGTGCCAGCAGTTTAGGGTCCGGGCCAGATAGCAATCAGCCCCAGCATTTT,CASSLGSGPDSNQPQHF
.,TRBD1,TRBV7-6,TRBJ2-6,TGTGCCAGCAGCTCGGACAGGACAACAGCTGGGGCCAACGTCCTGACTTTC,CASSSDRTTAGANVLTF
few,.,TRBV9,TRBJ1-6,TGTGCCAGCAGCGTACAGGGAAACTCACCCCTCCACTTT,CASSVQGNSPLHF
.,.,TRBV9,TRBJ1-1,TGTGCCAGCAGCGTAAGACAAGGCACTGAAGCTTTCTTT,CASSVRQGTEAFF
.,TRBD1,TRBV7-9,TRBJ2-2,TGTGCCAGCACCTCGGACAGGGTGAGGGCCGGGGAGCTGTTTTTT,CASTSDRVRAGELFF
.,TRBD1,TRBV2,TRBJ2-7,TGTGCCAGCACCCCAGACAGGGGGTCCTACGAGCAGTACTTC,CASTPDRGSYEQYF
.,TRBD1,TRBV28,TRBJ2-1,TGTGCCAGCAGTTTATTCACGACAGGGCTACTAGGCAATGAGCAGTTCTTC,CASSLFTTGLLGNEQFF
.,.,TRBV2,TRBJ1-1,TGTGCCAGCAGTGCCTCACAAAGAAGTGAAGCTTTCTTT,CASSASQRSEAFF
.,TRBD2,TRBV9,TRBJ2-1,TGTGCCAGCAGCGCCCTCGGGAGTAGCGGGAGGGCCGCCTACAATGAGCAGTTCTTC,CASSALGSSGRAAYNEQFF
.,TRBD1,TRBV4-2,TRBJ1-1,TGTGCCAGCAGCCTCCGACAGGGCAGAGGTGACACTGAAGCTTTCTTT,CASSLRQGRGDTEAFF
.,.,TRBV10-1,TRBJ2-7,TGCGCCAGCAGCAAATTGATGACAGGTATAGGAGGAGAGCAGTACTTC,CASSKLMTGIGGEQYF
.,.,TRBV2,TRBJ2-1,TGTGCCAGCACCTTAGACAGGTGGGATGAGCAGTTCTTC,CASTLDRWDEQFF
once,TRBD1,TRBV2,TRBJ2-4,TGTGCCAGCAGTATAGTTACAGGGGCCGTTTCCAAAAACATTCAGTACTTC,CASSIVTGAVSKNIQYF
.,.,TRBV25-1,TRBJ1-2,TGTGCCAGCAGTGAATTCGGGACGGCTGTCGGCTACACCTTC,CASSEFGTAVGYTF
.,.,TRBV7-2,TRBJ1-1,TGTGCCAGCAGCTTAGCCCCCGACACTGAAGCTTTCTTT,CASSLAPDTEAFF